The clone carrying this T cell receptor (beta chain) was recorded only once. Its specificity is unknown. The V gene end was trimmed by 6 bases and the J gene end by 3 bases; junction bases not matched to a gene: 11. The CDR3 contains 15 residues. Germline loops: CDR1 SGHTA, CDR2 FQGNSA. This table comes from immunoSEQ multiplex PCR, and its TCRdb copy is limited to in-frame clones, with some not included. The sample has about 480,000 clones; around 90% are singletons. The sample is drawn from a study of Ad26.COV2.S vaccination and SARS-CoV-2 variants. Study-level results: The study found similar non-spike TCR breadth in vaccine and placebo recipients.

The treatment: 15 to 20 received Ad26.COV2.S at low or high dose, single or two shots; about 5 received placebo; per-sample allocation not given. Day 63 after the first injection of vaccine or placebo was the sampling time. This person who donated was an adult of 18-55 years in Boston. Wuhan-strain SARS-CoV-2 spike was expressed by the Ad26 vector that made up the vaccine. The origin of this receptor is a person aged 18-65 years who received the Ad26.COV2.S COVID-19 vaccine or a placebo. The source was peripheral blood, collected in a trial of Ad26.COV2.S vaccine versus placebo. The rearrangement links TRBV7-2 to TRBJ2-7; 7 bases agree with TRBD2. CDR3 sequence reads: CASRMTAGRNYEQYF. The DNA for the CDR3 is TGTGCCAGCAGGATGACGGCCGGGAGGAACTACGAGCAGTACTTC.